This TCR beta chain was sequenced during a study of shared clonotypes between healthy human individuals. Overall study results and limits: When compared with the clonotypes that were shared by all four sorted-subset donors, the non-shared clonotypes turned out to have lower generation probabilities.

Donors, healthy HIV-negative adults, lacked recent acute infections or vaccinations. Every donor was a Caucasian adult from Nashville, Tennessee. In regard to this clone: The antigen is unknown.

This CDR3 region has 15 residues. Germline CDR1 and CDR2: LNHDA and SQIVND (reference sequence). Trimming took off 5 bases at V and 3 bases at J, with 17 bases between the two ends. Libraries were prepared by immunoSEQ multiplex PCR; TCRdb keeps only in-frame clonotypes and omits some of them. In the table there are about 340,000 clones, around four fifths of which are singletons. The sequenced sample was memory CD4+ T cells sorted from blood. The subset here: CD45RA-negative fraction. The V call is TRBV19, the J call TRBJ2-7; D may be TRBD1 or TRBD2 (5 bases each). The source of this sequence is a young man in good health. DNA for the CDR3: TGTGCCAGTAGTTCTCTTGCCGGGGCATACTACGAGCAGTACTTC. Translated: CASSSLAGAYYEQYF.